The 18 T cell receptor beta chains below were found in one sample sequenced in a study of T cell changes during pregnancy in multiple sclerosis. Assay used: immunoSEQ multiplex PCR; TCRdb lists only in-frame clones, some missing. The data hold approximately 50,000 clones, with under 95% observed a single time. The input for sequencing was peripheral blood, taken in the second trimester of pregnancy. Receptors were obtained from a female donor with multiple sclerosis, enrolled in a pregnancy study.

V usage is TRBV7-3 and J usage is TRBJ2-6, with D uncertain. Per germline, CDR1 SGHTA and CDR2 FQGTGA. The germline V and J ends were trimmed by 1 base and 2 bases, with 6 bases remaining between them. The CDR3 runs 15 residues. The CDR3: CASSLNAAGANVLTF. The CDR3 DNA reads TGTGCCAGCAGCTTAAATGCAGCTGGGGCCAACGTCCTGACTTTC.

This clone was observed once. This rearrangement joins TRBV19 to TRBJ1-5, with unresolved D. The CDR3 is 15 residues long. Trimming took off 5 bases at V and 2 bases at J, with 13 bases between the two ends. In germline, CDR1 is LNHDA, CDR2 SQIVND (reference sequence). The CDR3 DNA reads TGTGCCAGTAGTCCTCGTCGGGGAGGCAATCAGCCCCAGCATTTT. Translation gives CASSPRRGGNQPQHF.

The chain carries TRBV28 and TRBJ1-4, with D maybe TRBD1 (6 bases). The length of the CDR3 is 16 residues. V dropped 6 bases and J dropped 3 bases, with 17 bases sitting between them. Germline V CDR1 and CDR2: MDHEN, SYDVKM. CDR3 loop: CASSPEPGAPNEKLFF. The CDR3 bases are TGTGCCAGCAGCCCAGAACCAGGGGCACCTAATGAAAAACTGTTTTTT.

J is TRBJ1-2 and V is TRBV18; 9 bases agree with TRBD1. Trimming removed 2 bases from V and 0 bases from J; junction bases left unmatched: 7. The CDR3 contains 17 residues. In germline, CDR1 is KGHSH, CDR2 LQKENI. The CDR3 reads CASSPGTGWATNYGYTF. The CDR3 DNA is TGTGCCAGCTCACCAGGGACAGGGTGGGCCACTAACTATGGCTACACCTTC.

The chain links TRBV28 to TRBJ2-3; D unclear. Germline V gene data show CDR1 as MDHEN and CDR2 as SYDVKM. The CDR3 is made up of 13 amino acids. Trimming removed 2 bases from V and 6 bases from J, with 9 bases in between. This chain's CDR3 is CASSLASRDTQYF. The CDR3, as DNA: TGTGCCAGCAGTTTAGCCTCCAGGGATACGCAGTATTTT.

The chain combines TRBV6-4 with TRBJ1-6; maybe TRBD1 (5 bases). Germline CDR1 is MRHNA and CDR2 is SNTAGT. The V gene lost 4 bases and the J gene lost 5 bases, with 12 bases spanning the gap. CDR3 size: 15 residues. The CDR3 is CASSAAGGNNSPLHF. The CDR3 coding sequence is TGTGCCAGCAGTGCCGCGGGGGGGAATAATTCACCCCTCCACTTT.

The V and J genes are TRBV28 and TRBJ1-2; maybe TRBD1 (6 bases). CDR1 is MDHEN, CDR2 SYDVKM, per germline. The V end lost 7 bases, the J end lost 3 bases, and 21 bases lay between the germline ends. This CDR3 is built from 16 residues. CDR3 residues: CASTPPWGGGDYGYTF. CDR3 nucleotide sequence: TGTGCCAGCACACCCCCATGGGGGGGCGGGGACTATGGCTACACCTTC.

The chain has TRBV7-8 and TRBJ2-1; 8 bases line up with TRBD1. Germline-derived CDR1 and CDR2 are SGHVS and FQNEAQ. The V segment lost 4 bases and the J segment 5 bases; nucleotides outside the gene matches: 4. The CDR3 totals 14 residues. In DNA form, the CDR3 reads TGTGCCAGCAGCTACCAGGGGGCCCACAATGAGCAGTTCTTC. This sequence encodes CASSYQGAHNEQFF.

This chain uses TRBV4-2 with TRBJ1-4; D not certain. This CDR3 has 16 residues. CDR1 and CDR2 from the germline V gene are LGHNA and YNFKEQ. Trimming took 0 bases from V and 4 from J, leaving 12 bases between them. This CDR3 is CASSQEFSRGNEKLFF. Here the CDR3 DNA reads TGTGCCAGCAGCCAAGAGTTTTCCCGGGGTAATGAAAAACTGTTTTTT.

This chain links TRBV29-1 with TRBJ2-1; tentative D call: TRBD1 (5 bases). V was shortened by 7 bases and J by 6 bases, with 16 bases between the two germline ends. The CDR3 has 13 amino acids. CDR1 is SQVTM, CDR2 ANQGSEA, per germline. The CDR3 loop is CSAQWQGGNEQFF. CDR3 nucleotide sequence: TGCAGCGCCCAATGGCAGGGTGGCAATGAGCAGTTCTTC.

The chain has TRBV4-3 and TRBJ1-2, with 12 positions matching TRBD1. Germline CDR1 LGHNA, CDR2 YSLEER. V shed 4 bases, J shed 7 bases, and the junction held 7 bases outside the gene matches. The CDR3 covers 15 residues. The CDR3 DNA is TGCGCCAGCAGCCCACGGGACAGGGGGCTTCTTGGCTACACCTTC. Translated, it gives CASSPRDRGLLGYTF.

The CDR3 is CASSLQQGAEETQYF. DNA of the CDR3: TGTGCCAGCTCACTCCAACAGGGGGCTGAGGAGACCCAGTACTTC. The gene calls are TRBV18 and TRBJ2-5, with 9 bases matching TRBD1. This CDR3 spans 15 amino acids. In germline, CDR1 is KGHSH, CDR2 LQKENI. Trimming took 4 bases from V and 5 from J; bases not matched to a gene: 8. The variable domain in full, with the rest retrieved from reference TRBV18 and TRBJ2-5, is NAGVMQNPRHLVRRRGQEARLRCSPMKGHSHVYWYRQLPEEGLKFMVYLQKENIIDESGMPKERFSAEFPKEGPSILRIQQVVRGDSAAYFCASSLQQGAEETQYFGPGTRLLVL.

This rearrangement joins TRBV6-5 to TRBJ1-1; D possibly corresponds to TRBD1 (6 bases). Trimming took off 7 bases at V and 5 bases at J, with 17 bases between the two ends. In germline, CDR1 is MNHEY, CDR2 SVGAGI. The CDR3 totals 14 residues. CDR3 bases: TGTGCCAGCAAGCTACAGGGAATCGGAACTGAAGCTTTCTTT. The encoded protein is CASKLQGIGTEAFF.

The chain has TRBV19 and TRBJ2-3; TRBD2 agrees at 9 bases. The CDR3 runs to 16 residues. Germline-derived CDR1 and CDR2 are LNHDA and SQIVND (reference sequence). V gave up 0 bases and J gave up 6 bases; unmatched junction bases: 7. CDR3 DNA sequence: TGTGCCAGTAGTATAGATGGAGCGGGGGGCCTGGATACGCAGTATTTT. It yields the protein CASSIDGAGGLDTQYF.

This rearrangement joins TRBV28 to TRBJ2-7; 9 bases align to TRBD1. With 7 bases clipped from V and 3 bases from J, the junction kept 7 bases outside the gene matches. The CDR3 loop spans 14 amino acids. CDR1 and CDR2 from the germline V gene are MDHEN and SYDVKM. CDR3 in amino acids: CASTIPGQGYEQYF. CDR3 nucleotides: TGTGCCAGCACGATACCGGGACAGGGCTACGAGCAGTACTTC.

This rearrangement joins TRBV5-5 to TRBJ1-4, with D perhaps TRBD1 (6 bases). This CDR3 has 14 amino acids. The germline V gene has CDR1 SGHKS and CDR2 YYEKEE (reference sequence). V lost 5 bases to trimming and J lost 4 bases, with 12 bases between them. The CDR3 region has the DNA TGTGCCAGCAGGGGTACAGGGAATAATGAAAAACTGTTTTTT. It translates to CASRGTGNNEKLFF.

This clone showed up just once. The CDR3 nucleotides read TGCGCCAGCAGCTTTGGGGCGCCGGTGCGTTCACCCCTCCACTTT. This gives the protein CASSFGAPVRSPLHF. The chain couples TRBV5-1 to TRBJ1-6; tentative D call: TRBD1 (5 bases). The V gene's germline CDR1 is SGHRS and CDR2 YFSETQ. The CDR3 consists of 15 residues. The ends were cut back, 2 bases at V and 9 bases at J, with 15 bases in the middle.

The V and J genes are TRBV19 and TRBJ2-2, with a weak D call TRBD2 (5 bases). CDR3 length: 15 residues. Trimming took 8 bases from V and 7 from J, leaving 20 bases between them. From germline, CDR1 is LNHDA and CDR2 SQIVND (reference sequence). The CDR3 spells CASLPVAVGGGELFF. CDR3 nucleotides: TGTGCCAGTCTCCCCGTGGCGGTCGGAGGCGGGGAGCTGTTTTTT.